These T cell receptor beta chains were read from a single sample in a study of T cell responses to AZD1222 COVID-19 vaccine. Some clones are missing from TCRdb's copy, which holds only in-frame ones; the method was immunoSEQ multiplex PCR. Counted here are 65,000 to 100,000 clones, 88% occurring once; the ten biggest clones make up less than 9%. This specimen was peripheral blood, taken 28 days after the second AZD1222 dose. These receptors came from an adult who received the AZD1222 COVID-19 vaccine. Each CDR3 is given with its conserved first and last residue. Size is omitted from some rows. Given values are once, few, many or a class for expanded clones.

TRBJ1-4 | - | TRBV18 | CASSHPGQGASREKLFF
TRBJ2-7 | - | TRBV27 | CASSLVGDLSYEQYF
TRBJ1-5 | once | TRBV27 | CASSLPGADQPQHF
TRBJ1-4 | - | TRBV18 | CASSPMGMNEKLFF
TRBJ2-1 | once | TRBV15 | CATSRGQLSTYNEQFF
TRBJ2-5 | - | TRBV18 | CASSRDQTTETQYF
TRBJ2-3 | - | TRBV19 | CASSWGAGLSTDTQYF
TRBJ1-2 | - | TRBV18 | CASSPLTGEGHGYTF
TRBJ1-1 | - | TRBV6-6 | CASSYPGDLNTEAFF
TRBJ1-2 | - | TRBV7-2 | CASSPRTGGGGYTF
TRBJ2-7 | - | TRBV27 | CASSPRQGSSYEQYF
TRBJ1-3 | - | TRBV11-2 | CASSGVSLQTYF
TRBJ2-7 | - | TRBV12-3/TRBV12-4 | CASSLGDYEQYF
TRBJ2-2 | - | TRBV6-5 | CAGSSGLATGELFF
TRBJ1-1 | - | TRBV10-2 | CASSEWGWDTEAFF
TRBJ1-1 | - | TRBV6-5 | CASSRDRSPNTEAFF
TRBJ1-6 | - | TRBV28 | CASSFTGGVPLHF
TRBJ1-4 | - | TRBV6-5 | CASNRHREAREKLFF
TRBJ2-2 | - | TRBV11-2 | CASSSSNANTGELFF
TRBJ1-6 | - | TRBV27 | CASSFQQGANSPLHF
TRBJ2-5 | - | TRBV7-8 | CASSLAGREAQYF
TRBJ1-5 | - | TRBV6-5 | CASSSVGHQPQHF
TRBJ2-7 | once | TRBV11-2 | CASSAGTGAHEQYF
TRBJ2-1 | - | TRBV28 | CASSYTSGRAWEQFF
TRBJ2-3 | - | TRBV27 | CASSSPRDASTDTQYF
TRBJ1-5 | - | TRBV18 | CASSRQDNQPQHF
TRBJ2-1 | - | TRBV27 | CASSLWAGSYNEQFF
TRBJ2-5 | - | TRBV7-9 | CASSLISETQYF
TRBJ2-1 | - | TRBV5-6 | CASSRWGIAGNEQFF
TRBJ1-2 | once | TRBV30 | CAWRDQGHLSLGYTF
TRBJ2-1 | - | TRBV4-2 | CASSQVGAYEQFF
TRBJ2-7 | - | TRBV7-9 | CASSNRDTYEQYF
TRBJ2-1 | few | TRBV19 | CASRGKTGVGYNEQFF
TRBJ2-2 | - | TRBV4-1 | CASSLIRAGELFF
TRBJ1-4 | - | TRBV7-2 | CASRLSGQDGKLFF
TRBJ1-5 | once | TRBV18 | CATGRGGGQPQHF
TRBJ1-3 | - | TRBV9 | CASSVGDRVSGNTIYF
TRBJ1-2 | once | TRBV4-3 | CASSQDWGDYYTF
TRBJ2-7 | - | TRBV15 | CATSRPTGTRPYEQYF
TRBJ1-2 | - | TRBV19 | CASSVTRGNGYTF
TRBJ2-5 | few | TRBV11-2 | CASSLQVAETQYF
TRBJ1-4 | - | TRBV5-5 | CASRSAVSTGKEKLFF
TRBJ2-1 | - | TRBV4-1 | CASSQVGGDTYNEQFF
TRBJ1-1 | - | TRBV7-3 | CASSLQGGKNTEAFF
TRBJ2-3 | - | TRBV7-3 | CASSLNAADTQYF
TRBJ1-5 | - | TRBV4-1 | CASSQDPTGRRQPQHF
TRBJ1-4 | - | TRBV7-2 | CASSARKATNEKLFF
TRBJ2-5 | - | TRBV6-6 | CASKGRRGQETQYF
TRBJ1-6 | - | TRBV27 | CASSLSRSSYNSPLHF
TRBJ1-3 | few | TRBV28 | CASRRETGPSGNTIYF
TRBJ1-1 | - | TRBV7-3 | CASSLGTATEAFF